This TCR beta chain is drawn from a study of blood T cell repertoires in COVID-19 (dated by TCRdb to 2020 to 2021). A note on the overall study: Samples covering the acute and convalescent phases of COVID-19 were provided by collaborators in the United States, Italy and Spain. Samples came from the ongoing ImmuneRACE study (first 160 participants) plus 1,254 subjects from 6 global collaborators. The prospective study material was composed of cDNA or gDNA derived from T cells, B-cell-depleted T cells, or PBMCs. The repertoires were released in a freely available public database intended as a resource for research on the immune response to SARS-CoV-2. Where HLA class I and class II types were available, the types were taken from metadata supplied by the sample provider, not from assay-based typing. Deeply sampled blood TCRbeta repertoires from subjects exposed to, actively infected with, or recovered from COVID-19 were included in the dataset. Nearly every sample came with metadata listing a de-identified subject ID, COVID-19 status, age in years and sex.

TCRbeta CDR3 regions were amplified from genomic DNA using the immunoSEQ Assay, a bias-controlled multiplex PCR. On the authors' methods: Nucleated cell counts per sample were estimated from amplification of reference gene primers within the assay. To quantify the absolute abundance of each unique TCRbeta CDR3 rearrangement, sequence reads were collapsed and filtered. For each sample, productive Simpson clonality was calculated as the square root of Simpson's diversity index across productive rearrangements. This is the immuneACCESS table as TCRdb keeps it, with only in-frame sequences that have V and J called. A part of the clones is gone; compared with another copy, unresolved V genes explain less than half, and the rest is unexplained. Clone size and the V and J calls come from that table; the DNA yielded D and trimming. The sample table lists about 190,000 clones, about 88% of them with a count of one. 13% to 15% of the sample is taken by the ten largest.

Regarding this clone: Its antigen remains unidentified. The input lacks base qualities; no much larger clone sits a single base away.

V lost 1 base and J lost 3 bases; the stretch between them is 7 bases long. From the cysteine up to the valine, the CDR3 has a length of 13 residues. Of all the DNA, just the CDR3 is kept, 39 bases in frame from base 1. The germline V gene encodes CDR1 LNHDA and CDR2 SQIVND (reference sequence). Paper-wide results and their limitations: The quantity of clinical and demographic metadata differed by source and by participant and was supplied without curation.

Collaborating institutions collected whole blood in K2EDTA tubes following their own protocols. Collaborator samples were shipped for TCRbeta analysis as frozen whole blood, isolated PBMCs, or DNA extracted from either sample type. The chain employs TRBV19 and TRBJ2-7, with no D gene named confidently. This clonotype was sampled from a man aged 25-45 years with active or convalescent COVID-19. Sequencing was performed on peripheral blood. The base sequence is TGTGCCAGTAGTATAGGTATCGGCTACGAGCAGTACGTC. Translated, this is CASSIGIGYEQYV.